This T cell receptor beta chain was observed in a study of beta chain features in type 1 diabetes. A note on this clone: The target antigen is unknown.

General study points: Type 1 diabetes patients had TCRB CDR3s that were shorter (moderately but significantly so) in all four CD4+ subsets.

What was sequenced were expressed TCRB transcripts, since all of the isolated RNA had been reverse transcribed. The assay was immunoSEQ multiplex PCR, and TCRdb's table has in-frame clones only and misses some. The sample contains roughly 150,000 clones, 10% of which appear only once. Losses at the gene ends were 0 bases for V and 6 bases for J; bases not matched to a gene: 7. CDR3 length: 16 amino acids. The germline V gene has CDR1 SGHRS and CDR2 YFSETQ. The gene calls are TRBV5-1 and TRBJ2-5; 11 bases match TRBD1. The TCR originated in a young man with type 1 diabetes. The specimen sequenced was central memory CD4+ T cells from blood. CDR3 sequence reads: CASSLDPPDRGQTQYF. The CDR3 region has the DNA TGCGCCAGCAGCTTGGATCCGCCGGACAGGGGGCAGACCCAGTACTTC.